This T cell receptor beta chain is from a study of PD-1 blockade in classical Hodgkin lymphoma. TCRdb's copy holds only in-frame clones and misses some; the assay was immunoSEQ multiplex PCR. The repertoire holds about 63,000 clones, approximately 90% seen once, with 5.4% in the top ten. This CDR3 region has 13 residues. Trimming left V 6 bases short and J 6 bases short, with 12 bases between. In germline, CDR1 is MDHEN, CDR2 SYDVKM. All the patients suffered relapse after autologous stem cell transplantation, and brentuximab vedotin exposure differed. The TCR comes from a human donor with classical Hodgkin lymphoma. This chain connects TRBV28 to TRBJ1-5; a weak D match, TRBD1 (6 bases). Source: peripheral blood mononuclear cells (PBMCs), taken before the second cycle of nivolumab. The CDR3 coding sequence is TGTGCCAGCAGGGACAGCGCAATTCAGCCCCAGCATTTT. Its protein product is CASRDSAIQPQHF. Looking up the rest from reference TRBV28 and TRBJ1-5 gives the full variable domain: DVKVTQSSRYLVKRTGEKVFLECVQDMDHENMFWYRQDPGLGLRLIYFSYDVKMKEKGDIPEGYSVSREKKERFSLILESASTNQTSMYLCASRDSAIQPQHFGDGTRLSIL.